These 26 T cell receptor beta chains came from one sample sequenced in a study of control samples from healthy donors and cancer patients (dated by TCRdb to 2018 to 2021). Library prep was done by the immunoSEQ multiplex PCR assay. This is the immuneACCESS table as TCRdb keeps it, with only in-frame sequences that have V and J called. A part of the clones is gone; compared with another copy, unresolved V genes explain less than half, and the rest is unexplained. This sample comprises tens of thousands of clones, over 85% of them detected only once. The ten largest clones capture around 1.3% of the sample. Specimen: PBMCs. The receptors come from a woman aged 40 to 50 with lung cancer.

The chain uses TRBV11-1 and TRBJ2-1; no firm D call. This CDR3 has 14 amino acids. Trimming stripped 5 bases from V and 2 bases from J, with 10 bases between. The germline V gene encodes CDR1 SGHAT and CDR2 FQDESV (reference sequence). The CDR3 nucleotides read TGTGCCAGCAGCCCCCAAGAAACCTACAATGAGCAGTTCTTC. Translation: CASSPQETYNEQFF. Complete variable domain (other parts from reference TRBV11-1 and TRBJ2-1): EAEVAQSPRYKITEKSQAVAFWCDPISGHATLYWYRQILGQGPELLVQFQDESVVDDSQLPKDRFSAERLKGVDSTLKIQPAELGDSAMYLCASSPQETYNEQFFGPGTRLTVL.

CDR3 bases: TGTGCCAGCAGATCTGTGGGGGGGCACGAAGAGACCCAGTACTTC. Its translation is CASRSVGGHEETQYF. V is TRBV27 and J is TRBJ2-5, with D perhaps TRBD2 (7 bases). In germline, CDR1 is MNHEY, CDR2 SMNVEV (reference sequence). CDR3 size: 15 residues. The V gene lost 6 bases and the J gene lost 3 bases, with 17 bases spanning the gap.

This chain joins TRBV28 and TRBJ1-2, with TRBD1 as a possible D gene (5 bases). This CDR3 spans 14 amino acids. Germline V gives CDR1 MDHEN, CDR2 SYDVKM. Trimming removed 6 bases at V and 5 bases at J, with 16 bases between. The CDR3 loop reads CASSLAGTGYGYTF. The CDR3 nucleotides are TGTGCCAGCAGCCTCGCCGGGACCGGTTATGGCTACACCTTC.

The chain links TRBV9 to TRBJ2-2, with D hard to call. The CDR3 is 13 amino acids. Between the trimmed V and J ends, which lost 0 bases and 3 bases, there was a span of 3 bases. Germline CDR1 and CDR2: SGDLS and YYNGEE. The CDR3 DNA reads TGTGCCAGCAGCGTAGACGACACCGGGGAGCTGTTTTTT. It is translated as CASSVDDTGELFF.

This chain links TRBV7-9 with TRBJ1-1; TRBD1 agrees at 12 bases. After removal of 5 bases from V and 2 bases from J, the junction contained 15 bases not matched to a gene. Germline CDR1 SEHNR, CDR2 FQNEAQ (reference sequence). The CDR3 loop spans 19 amino acids. The CDR3 bases are TGTGCCAGCAGCCTGGGGACAGGGGGCATCGAGTCCCCTAACACTGAAGCTTTCTTT. Translating gives CASSLGTGGIESPNTEAFF. The full variable domain, with the rest looked up from reference TRBV7-9 and TRBJ1-1, is DTGVSQNPRHKITKRGQNVTFRCDPISEHNRLYWYRQTLGQGPEFLTYFQNEAQLEKSRLLSDRFSAERPKGSFSTLEIQRTEQGDSAMYLCASSLGTGGIESPNTEAFFGQGTRLTVV.

The chain links TRBV28 to TRBJ1-5, with 7 bases identical to TRBD1. Germline CDR1 reads MDHEN; CDR2 reads SYDVKM. The ends lost 8 bases at V and 7 bases at J; junction bases unmatched: 5. CDR3 length: 12 amino acids. The CDR3 protein is CASQRGHQPQHF. The CDR3 nucleotides read TGTGCCAGCCAGAGGGGGCACCAGCCCCAGCATTTT.

The rearrangement uses TRBV7-8 and TRBJ2-2, with a possible D match to TRBD2 (5 bases). From germline, CDR1 is SGHVS and CDR2 FQNEAQ. V lost 6 bases and J lost 6, with 14 bases in between. This CDR3 has 14 residues. CDR3 nucleotide sequence: TGTGCCAGCAGGAGATCGGAGGCCTCCGGGGAGCTGTTTTTT. Its translation is CASRRSEASGELFF.

This clone was counted a single time. This chain uses TRBV18 with TRBJ2-5; possibly TRBD1 for D (6 bases). This CDR3 region has 13 residues. Germline V lookup: CDR1 KGHSH, CDR2 LQKENI. V shed 5 bases and J shed 4 bases, with 11 bases lying between them. CDR3 in DNA: TGTGCCAGCTCAAGCAGGGGAGTAGAGACCCAGTACTTC. Encoded protein: CASSSRGVETQYF. The variable domain in full, completed from reference TRBV18 and TRBJ2-5, reads NAGVMQNPRHLVRRRGQEARLRCSPMKGHSHVYWYRQLPEEGLKFMVYLQKENIIDESGMPKERFSAEFPKEGPSILRIQQVVRGDSAAYFCASSSRGVETQYFGPGTRLLVL.

The chain couples TRBV19 to TRBJ2-6; 9 bases align to TRBD1. Unmatched junction bases numbered 16, after V lost 10 bases and J lost 0 bases. Germline CDR1 reads LNHDA; CDR2 reads SQIVND (reference sequence). This CDR3 has 19 residues. DNA of the CDR3: TGTGCCACCCTCGGGTATACGGGACAGGGACGCTCTGGGGCCAACGTCCTGACTTTC. It specifies CATLGYTGQGRSGANVLTF.

The chain links TRBV29-1 to TRBJ1-3; no firm D call. Germline CDR1 reads SQVTM; CDR2 reads ANQGSEA. This CDR3 contains 13 residues. Trimming took 3 bases from V and 2 from J, leaving 8 bases between them. DNA for the CDR3: TGCAGCGTTGACCGGCAGACTGGAAACACCATATATTTT. It yields the protein CSVDRQTGNTIYF.

The chain recombines TRBV5-8 with TRBJ1-1; D might be TRBD1 (5 bases). The CDR3 runs 11 residues. V lost 4 bases and J lost 8, with 9 bases in between. The germline gives CDR1 SGHTS, CDR2 YDEGEE. CDR3 nucleotides: TGTGCCAGCAGCCCGTACAGGGAAGCTTTCTTT. It yields the protein CASSPYREAFF.

J is TRBJ2-6 and V is TRBV6-5; D not certain. V lost 6 bases and J 1 base, leaving 4 bases between the germline ends. In germline, CDR1 is MNHEY, CDR2 SVGAGI. The CDR3 is 13 amino acids. CDR3 DNA: TGTGCCAGCAGACCGTCTGGGGCCAACGTCCTGACTTTC. Amino acids: CASRPSGANVLTF.

The chain employs TRBV12-5 and TRBJ2-3, with TRBD2 matching 8 bases. CDR1 is LGHNT and CDR2 is FRNRAP in the germline V gene. The junction had 8 bases not matched to a gene; V was cut back by 2 bases and J by 4 bases. The CDR3 spans 16 residues. The CDR3 region has the DNA TGTGCTAGTGGTTTGCTCTTCGGGGGGGCATCAGATACGCAGTATTTT. Protein sequence: CASGLLFGGASDTQYF.

The chain links TRBV9 to TRBJ2-2; D not certain. The CDR3 contains 14 residues. Trimming stripped 0 bases from V and 4 bases from J, with 7 bases between. The V gene's germline CDR1 is SGDLS and CDR2 YYNGEE. The CDR3 reads CASSVGTVTGELFF. Here the CDR3 DNA reads TGTGCCAGCAGCGTAGGGACGGTCACCGGGGAGCTGTTTTTT.

The gene calls are TRBV18 and TRBJ2-3, with a possible D match to TRBD2 (5 bases). Germline V gene data show CDR1 as KGHSH and CDR2 as LQKENI. With 7 bases removed from V and 4 bases from J, the gap between germline ends came to 15 bases. The CDR3 runs to 14 residues. The CDR3 DNA is TGTGCCAGCTGGTATCAAGCGAGGGCAGATACGCAGTATTTT. As protein: CASWYQARADTQYF.

J is TRBJ2-7 and V is TRBV3-1 (or the pseudogene TRBV3-2), with no clear D. Germline CDR1 reads LGHDT; CDR2 reads YNNKEL (reference sequence). The V gene lost 1 base and the J gene lost 3 bases, with 13 bases spanning the gap. This CDR3 comprises 15 residues. The CDR3 spells CASSQAQVIHYEQYF. The CDR3 region has the DNA TGTGCCAGCAGCCAAGCCCAGGTTATTCACTACGAGCAGTACTTC.

V gene TRBV6-5 combines with J gene TRBJ2-7, with 8 bases that match TRBD1. Germline CDR1 and CDR2: MNHEY and SVGAGI. Losses at the gene ends were 5 bases for V and 5 bases for J; bases not matched to a gene: 8. The CDR3 covers 14 residues. CDR3 coding DNA: TGTGCCAGCAGTACTCCGGACAGGGCCCACGAGCAGTACTTC. Its translation: CASSTPDRAHEQYF.

The chain joins TRBV18 to TRBJ1-1; unclear D gene. CDR1 is KGHSH and CDR2 is LQKENI in the germline V gene. The CDR3 has 16 amino acids. V lost 2 bases to trimming and J lost 5 bases, with 18 bases between them. The CDR3 nucleotides read TGTGCCAGCTCACCAGGGCATCAAAGAAGAGGTACTGAAGCTTTCTTT. Its protein product is CASSPGHQRRGTEAFF.

This chain connects TRBV5-1 to TRBJ1-1; D possibly corresponds to TRBD1 (5 bases). Germline values: CDR1 SGHRS, CDR2 YFSETQ. The V end lost 4 bases, the J end lost 3 bases, and 16 bases lay between the germline ends. The CDR3 consists of 15 residues. The CDR3 loop is CASSGRWGTHTEAFF. The CDR3 DNA follows: TGCGCCAGCAGCGGACGGTGGGGGACGCACACTGAAGCTTTCTTT.

The rearrangement joins TRBV3-1 (or the pseudogene TRBV3-2) to TRBJ2-3; D unresolved. Germline CDR1 LGHDT, CDR2 YNNKEL (reference sequence). Trimming took off 1 base at V and 2 bases at J, with 10 bases between the two ends. The CDR3 is made up of 15 amino acids. The CDR3 coding sequence is TGTGCCAGCAGCCAAGGTTATGGCCCCACAGATACGCAGTATTTT. Its protein product is CASSQGYGPTDTQYF.

This clone was detected once. V is TRBV6-5 and J is TRBJ2-1, with TRBD2 matching 11 bases. Germline CDR1 MNHEY, CDR2 SVGAGI. The CDR3 covers 15 residues. V gave up 6 bases and J gave up 8 bases; unmatched junction bases: 9. The DNA for the CDR3 is TGTGCCAGCAGCCGTCTAGCGGGGGGTCACGATGAGCAGTTCTTC. Amino acids: CASSRLAGGHDEQFF.

The chain links TRBV27 to TRBJ1-5, with TRBD1 identical over 7 bases. Germline CDR1 and CDR2: MNHEY and SMNVEV (reference sequence). J was trimmed by 6 bases and V by 5 bases; bases with no gene match: 10. The CDR3 totals 15 residues. This CDR3 reads CASSPPQGSGQPQHF. The CDR3, as DNA: TGTGCCAGCAGTCCGCCACAGGGGTCGGGTCAGCCCCAGCATTTT.

V is TRBV6-1 and J is TRBJ1-2; tentatively, D is TRBD1 (5 bases). Germline assignment: CDR1 MNHNS and CDR2 SASEGT. The V gene lost 0 bases and the J gene lost 9 bases, with 11 bases spanning the gap. There are 13 residues in the CDR3. The CDR3 DNA reads as TGTGCCAGCAGTGAAGCGCCCGGGGGGAGCTACACCTTC. Translated: CASSEAPGGSYTF.

The gene calls are TRBV5-1 and TRBJ1-3, with D uncertain. This CDR3 has 17 amino acids. Deletions cut 0 bases from V and 0 bases from J, with 13 bases between. Germline V CDR1 and CDR2: SGHRS, YFSETQ. Here the CDR3 DNA reads TGCGCCAGCAGCTTGGATTTGGTCCCAGTCTCTGGAAACACCATATATTTT. Translating gives CASSLDLVPVSGNTIYF.

The V and J genes are TRBV6-5 and TRBJ2-7; a weak D match, TRBD1 (6 bases). Deletions cut 11 bases from V and 0 bases from J, with 14 bases between. Per germline, CDR1 MNHEY and CDR2 SVGAGI. The CDR3 totals 13 residues. The CDR3: CAVRNRDSYEQYF. CDR3 coding DNA: TGTGCCGTGCGCAACAGGGACTCCTACGAGCAGTACTTC.

The V gene is TRBV5-5, the J gene TRBJ2-3; D is unresolved. The V gene lost 1 base and the J gene lost 6 bases, with 15 bases spanning the gap. Germline CDR1 and CDR2: SGHKS and YYEKEE (reference sequence). The CDR3 covers 15 residues. This CDR3 reads CASSLTAGLGDTQYF. For the CDR3, the DNA is TGTGCCAGCAGCTTGACGGCCGGGCTTGGGGATACGCAGTATTTT.